The 29 T cell receptor beta chains in this list originate from one sample, sequenced in a study of Tregs in tolerant kidney transplant recipients. Assay: immunoSEQ multiplex PCR; the TCRdb copy retains only in-frame clones and omits some. The table includes 15,000 to 20,000 clones, 50% to 70% detected once. No antigen has been identified for these receptors. Sequencing was done on a sample of Tregs from blood cultured with allogeneic cells. These receptors were taken from a human donor in good health.

The rearrangement uses TRBV7-8 and TRBJ2-1; TRBD2 matches 12 bases. Germline loops: CDR1 SGHVS, CDR2 FQNEAQ. Unmatched junction bases numbered 2, after V lost 2 bases and J lost 9 bases. CDR3 length equals 14 residues. This chain's CDR3 is CASSLKLAGGEQFF. The CDR3 DNA sequence: TGTGCCAGCAGCTTAAAACTAGCGGGAGGTGAGCAGTTCTTC. Full variable domain (remainder filled in from reference TRBV7-8 and TRBJ2-1): GAGVSQSPRYKVAKRGQDVALRCDPISGHVSLFWYQQALGQGPEFLTYFQNEAQLDKSGLPSDRFFAERPEGSVSTLKIQRTQQEDSAVYLCASSLKLAGGEQFFGPGTRLTVL.

The chain combines TRBV1 with TRBJ1-2. TRBV1 is classified as a pseudogene. The length of the CDR3 is 16 residues. Here the CDR3 DNA reads TGCACCAGCAGCCAAGCCCGTTTGCGAAAGACCTATGGCTACACCTTC. Translating gives CTSSQARLRKTYGYTF.

The count of this clone is one. The germline gene is not matched at one end of the junction; a read error may be the cause. CDR3 sequence (DNA): TGCGCCAGCCAGGACAGGTCGCGTCAGCGGACCGAGGAGCTGTTTTTT. It yields the protein CASQDRSRQRTEELFF. The V and J genes are TRBV5-1 and TRBJ2-2; 7 bases are shared with TRBD1. The CDR3 is 16 amino acids. CDR1 is SGHRS and CDR2 is YFSETQ in the germline V gene.

V gene TRBV5-1 combines with J gene TRBJ2-1, with 14 nucleotides matching TRBD2. V gave up 3 bases and J gave up 8 bases; unmatched junction bases: 7. This CDR3 is built from 16 residues. The germline V gene encodes CDR1 SGHRS and CDR2 YFSETQ. The CDR3 DNA is TGCGCCAGCAGCTCCGGGACTAGCGGGAGTATGGATGAGCAGTTCTTC. Translating it yields CASSSGTSGSMDEQFF.

V is TRBV7-6 and J is TRBJ2-7; D is unclear. V was trimmed by 0 bases and J by 4 bases, leaving 7 bases between them. The CDR3 has 13 amino acids. The germline CDR1 and CDR2 sequences are SGHVS and FNYEAQ. CDR3 in DNA: TGTGCCAGCAGCTTAGCGGTCAGGTACGAGCAGTACTTC. It codes for CASSLAVRYEQYF.

This clone was recorded a few times. The rearrangement links TRBV7-2 to TRBJ1-2, with D perhaps TRBD1 (5 bases). The ends were cut back, 1 base at V and 2 bases at J, with 8 bases in the middle. The CDR3 is made up of 14 amino acids. Germline V gene sequence: CDR1 SGHTA, CDR2 FQGNSA. The CDR3 protein is CASSLVPGNYGYTF. For the CDR3, the DNA is TGTGCCAGCAGCTTAGTCCCAGGGAACTATGGCTACACCTTC.

This clone was seen more than once but under ten times. The gene calls are TRBV19 and TRBJ1-5; D uncertain. Trimming removed 3 bases from V and 1 base from J, with 10 bases in between. Germline V gene sequence: CDR1 LNHDA, CDR2 SQIVND (reference sequence). The CDR3 runs 15 residues. The CDR3 loop is CASSIIPRSNQPQHF. DNA for the CDR3: TGTGCCAGTAGTATCATTCCGAGGAGCAATCAGCCCCAGCATTTT. The full variable domain, with the rest looked up from reference TRBV19 and TRBJ1-5, is DGGITQSPKYLFRKEGQNVTLSCEQNLNHDAMYWYRQDPGQGLRLIYYSQIVNDFQKGDIAEGYSVSREKKESFPLTVTSAQKNPTAFYLCASSIIPRSNQPQHFGDGTRLSIL.

This chain joins TRBV7-9 and TRBJ1-1; D unclear. Trimming took 5 bases from V and 7 from J, leaving 5 bases between them. Germline assignment: CDR1 SEHNR and CDR2 FQNEAQ (reference sequence). The CDR3 runs to 10 residues. In DNA, the CDR3 is TGTGCCAGCAGCCCCGATGAAGCTTTCTTT. Residues: CASSPDEAFF.

This clone has just a few counts. The chain has TRBV20-1 and TRBJ2-7; 7 bases align to TRBD1. Germline CDR1 DFQATT, CDR2 SNEGSKA (reference sequence). This CDR3 has 11 amino acids. Germline trimming cut 6 bases from V and 3 bases from J; bases unmatched to any gene: 2. CDR3 bases: TGCAGTGCACAGGGGAACTACGAGCAGTACTTC. This gives the protein CSAQGNYEQYF.

This clone was seen only a few times. The chain couples TRBV5-1 to TRBJ2-7, with TRBD2 matching over 14 bases. CDR1 is SGHRS, CDR2 YFSETQ, per germline. V dropped 4 bases and J dropped 3; count of bases not matched to a gene: 3. There are 15 residues in the CDR3. DNA for the CDR3: TGCGCCAGCAGCCCCGGACTAGCGGGAGGCTACGAGCAGTACTTC. It specifies CASSPGLAGGYEQYF.

The V and J genes are TRBV5-1 and TRBJ1-3; D possibly corresponds to TRBD1 (5 bases). V was pared by 0 bases and J by 3 bases, with 13 bases between. Germline V gives CDR1 SGHRS, CDR2 YFSETQ. This CDR3 is built from 16 residues. The CDR3 sequence is CASSLAVGGGGNTIYF. In DNA form, the CDR3 reads TGCGCCAGCAGCTTGGCCGTCGGGGGAGGTGGAAACACCATATATTTT.

This rearrangement joins TRBV6-5 to TRBJ1-1, with D unclear. Germline CDR1 reads MNHEY; CDR2 reads SVGAGI. The CDR3 sequence is 12 residues long. V was cut by 6 bases and J by 5 bases, with 10 bases left in between. The CDR3 DNA sequence: TGTGCCAGCAGGGGCCCGAGAACTGAAGCTTTCTTT. Translated: CASRGPRTEAFF.

This clone has more than one count but fewer than ten. The chain recombines TRBV6-5 with TRBJ2-7; D is possibly TRBD1 (5 bases). CDR1 MNHEY and CDR2 SVGAGI come from the germline V gene. Trimming took 0 bases from V and 0 from J, leaving 6 bases between them. This CDR3 comprises 14 residues. CDR3 in DNA: TGTGCCAGCAGTTACTCACAGGTCTCCTACGAGCAGTACTTC. It codes for CASSYSQVSYEQYF.

The V gene is TRBV2, the J gene TRBJ1-5; D might be TRBD1 (5 bases). V lost 7 bases, J lost 5 bases, and 15 bases lay in between. Germline CDR1 reads SNHLY; CDR2 reads FYNNEI. This CDR3 is 14 amino acids long. CDR3 loop: CASNLDGGDQPQHF. As DNA, the CDR3 is TGTGCCAGCAACCTTGACGGGGGGGATCAGCCCCAGCATTTT.

The CDR3 sequence: CASSLLAGVGNEQFF. The CDR3 region has the DNA TGTGCCAGCAGCTTACTTGCGGGGGTGGGAAATGAGCAGTTCTTC. The genes are TRBV7-9 and TRBJ2-1; 7 bases line up with TRBD2. CDR1 SEHNR and CDR2 FQNEAQ come from the germline V gene (reference sequence). With 2 bases clipped from V and 7 bases from J, the junction kept 8 bases outside the gene matches. This CDR3 has 15 amino acids.

The chain combines TRBV5-1 with TRBJ2-2; 8 nucleotides align to TRBD2. J lost 5 bases, V lost 4 bases, and 13 bases had no gene match. The CDR3 contains 17 residues. Germline CDR1 SGHRS, CDR2 YFSETQ. As DNA, the CDR3 is TGCGCCAGCAGCGGAAATAGCGGGGACCCGAGGACCGGGGAGCTGTTTTTT. Translation: CASSGNSGDPRTGELFF.

The chain carries TRBV27 and TRBJ2-5, with 7 positions matching TRBD2. Germline V gives CDR1 MNHEY, CDR2 SMNVEV (reference sequence). The CDR3 sequence is 14 residues long. V trimming: 3 bases; J trimming: 6 bases; junction bases outside the gene matches: 7. CDR3 loop: CASSFGGVRKTQYF. The CDR3 nucleotides are TGTGCCAGCAGTTTTGGGGGGGTTAGGAAGACCCAGTACTTC.

In its sample, this clone was seen a few times. The genes are TRBV6-1 and TRBJ2-3; a weak D match, TRBD2 (6 bases). Germline V gene data show CDR1 as MNHNS and CDR2 as SASEGT. This CDR3 comprises 14 residues. The V end lost 7 bases, the J end lost 1 base, and 12 bases lay between the germline ends. CDR3: CASNRDFRTDTQYF. Written as DNA, the CDR3 is TGTGCCAGCAACCGGGACTTCCGCACAGATACGCAGTATTTT.

The chain employs TRBV7-9 and TRBJ2-5; D may match TRBD1 or TRBD2 (5 bases each). This CDR3 region has 16 residues. V dropped 5 bases and J dropped 4 bases, with 20 bases sitting between them. Per the germline V gene, CDR1 is SEHNR and CDR2 is FQNEAQ (reference sequence). CDR3 nucleotides: TGTGCCAGCAGCCCTAAACTAGATGGGGGTCCAGAGACCCAGTACTTC. Translation gives CASSPKLDGGPETQYF.

V is TRBV18 and J is TRBJ1-2, with 10 nucleotides matching TRBD1. The CDR3 extends over 15 amino acids. V shed 4 bases, J shed 3 bases, and the junction held 5 bases outside the gene matches. CDR1 is KGHSH, CDR2 LQKENI, per germline. The CDR3 DNA is TGTGCCAGCTCACGCGGGACAGGGGCGGACTATGGCTACACCTTC. Protein product: CASSRGTGADYGYTF.

This clone appeared a single time. The chain carries TRBV6-1 and TRBJ1-6, with D unclear. The CDR3 covers 13 residues. Trimming left V 10 bases short and J 0 bases short, with 7 bases between. Germline CDR1 and CDR2: MNHNS and SASEGT. The CDR3 DNA follows: TGTGCCACCAAGAGCTCCTATAATTCACCCCTCCACTTT. It is translated as CATKSSYNSPLHF.

This CDR3 reads CASSQVGNYGYTF. CDR3 DNA sequence: TGTGCCAGCAGCCAAGTAGGGAACTATGGCTACACCTTC. This sequence joins TRBV11-2 and TRBJ1-2; D call uncertain. V lost 5 bases and J 2 bases, leaving 9 bases between the germline ends. This CDR3 comprises 13 residues. CDR1 and CDR2 (germline): SGHAT, FQNNGV.

The rearrangement uses TRBV2 and TRBJ1-2; no clear D gene. V was cut by 7 bases and J by 1 base, with 10 bases left in between. This CDR3 has 13 residues. Germline V gene lookup returns CDR1 SNHLY and CDR2 FYNNEI. CDR3 in DNA: TGTGCCAGCACCAGAGGCGATAACTATGGCTACACCTTC. The encoded protein is CASTRGDNYGYTF.

CDR3 coding DNA: TGTGCCAGCAGCTTAGAGGACAGACCCAATCAGCCCCAGCATTTT. Amino acid sequence: CASSLEDRPNQPQHF. The V and J genes are TRBV7-9 and TRBJ1-5; tentative D call: TRBD1 (6 bases). This CDR3 contains 15 residues. Trimming took off 1 base at V and 3 bases at J, with 10 bases between the two ends. Per the germline V gene, CDR1 is SEHNR and CDR2 is FQNEAQ (reference sequence).

Comment on this clone: The identical CDR3 is also encoded by other nucleotide sequences in the sample. J is TRBJ2-5 and V is TRBV6-5; no firm D call. This CDR3 is 14 amino acids long. The germline CDR1 and CDR2 sequences are MNHEY and SVGAGI. V shed 0 bases and J shed 1 base, with 6 bases lying between them. CDR3 in DNA: TGTGCCAGCAGTTACTCGCGAACCCAAGAGACCCAGTACTTC. Its translation: CASSYSRTQETQYF.

V usage is TRBV2 and J usage is TRBJ2-3; 8 bases align to TRBD1. CDR3 length: 15 amino acids. The V segment lost 6 bases and the J segment 1 base; nucleotides outside the gene matches: 6. Germline CDR1 SNHLY, CDR2 FYNNEI. The DNA for the CDR3 is TGTGCCAGCAGGGGGACAGGATCCGGCACAGATACGCAGTATTTT. It yields the protein CASRGTGSGTDTQYF. Filled out from reference TRBV2 and TRBJ2-3, the complete variable domain reads EPEVTQTPSHQVTQMGQEVILRCVPISNHLYFYWYRQILGQKVEFLVSFYNNEISEKSEIFDDQFSVERPDGSNFTLKIRSTKLEDSAMYFCASRGTGSGTDTQYFGPGTRLTVL.

This clone is categorized as medium-sized (0.01 to 0.1%). The chain carries TRBV28 and TRBJ1-2; D is unclear. CDR3 length equals 13 residues. Between the trimmed V and J ends, which lost 2 bases and 8 bases, there was a span of 12 bases. Germline V gene lookup returns CDR1 MDHEN and CDR2 SYDVKM. CDR3 residues: CASSLQALRGYTF. The CDR3, as DNA: TGTGCCAGCAGTTTACAGGCCCTCCGAGGCTACACCTTC.

This rearrangement joins TRBV30 to TRBJ1-4; perhaps TRBD1 as D (6 bases). Trimming stripped 0 bases from V and 7 bases from J, with 12 bases between. Germline V gene data show CDR1 as GTSNPN and CDR2 as SVGIG (reference sequence). The CDR3 totals 14 residues. Written as DNA, the CDR3 is TGTGCCTGGAGTGTTATGGGGGCGAGTGAAAAACTGTTTTTT. It translates to CAWSVMGASEKLFF.

The chain recombines TRBV6-5 with TRBJ2-1; 10 bases agree with TRBD2. J was trimmed by 3 bases and V by 4 bases; bases with no gene match: 6. CDR3 length: 16 amino acids. The germline V gene encodes CDR1 MNHEY and CDR2 SVGAGI. The CDR3 loop is CASSSRSGGVYNEQFF. Written as DNA, the CDR3 is TGTGCCAGCAGTTCCCGGAGCGGGGGGGTCTACAATGAGCAGTTCTTC.